This T cell receptor (beta chain) was retrieved from a study of long-term antiretroviral therapy in people with HIV. Per donor, at least one pre-ART and at least two post-ART PBMC samples were obtained. Deletions cut 0 bases from V and 5 bases from J, with 23 bases between. The CDR3 runs 19 residues. In germline, CDR1 is LGHNA, CDR2 YSLEER. As regards this clone: Its antigen is unidentified.

Study results and caveats: Collection of the blood, which took place between about 2004 and 2018, possibly occurred under older ART regimens. ART was followed by higher diversity that remained below transplant donor controls.

A v3.0 immunoSEQ assay was performed at survey level. Produced via immunoSEQ multiplex PCR; TCRdb's table is partial and in-frame only. The sample shows roughly 28,000 clones, around 90% of them seen only once. Sequenced material: unsorted PBMCs, taken 1.8 years after starting antiretroviral therapy. The receptor was derived from a woman aged 18-29 years with HIV. The rearrangement uses TRBV4-3 and TRBJ1-5; D may be TRBD1 (6 bases). The CDR3 DNA is TGCGCCAGCAGCCAAGATTATCCCCGACCGGGACATCATTATCAGCCCCAGCATTTT. It translates to CASSQDYPRPGHHYQPQHF.